The 25 T cell receptor beta chains in this list originate from one sample, sequenced in a study of blood T cell repertoires in COVID-19. Data came from immunoSEQ multiplex PCR; TCRdb stores just in-frame clones and leaves some out. The repertoire holds about 52,000 clones, with 82% as singletons. The sequenced sample was peripheral blood. The receptors derive from a man aged 80 or over with COVID-19, enrolled during active disease.

In nucleotides, the CDR3 is TGTGCCAGCAGTTACGTCACAGGACAGGGAGGATACACTGAAGCTTTCTTT. Residues: CASSYVTGQGGYTEAFF. This rearrangement joins TRBV6-2 or TRBV6-3 to TRBJ1-1; 8 bases are shared with TRBD1. CDR1 and CDR2 from the germline V gene are MNHEY and SVGEGT. CDR3 size: 17 residues. With V trimmed by 2 bases and J by 3 bases, 11 bases remained unmatched.

The DNA for the CDR3 is TGTGCCAGCAGCTTATATTCCCCCCGGACAGTCCGGGGAGATACGCAGTATTTT. As protein: CASSLYSPRTVRGDTQYF. V usage is TRBV7-2 and J usage is TRBJ2-3, with a weak D call TRBD1 (6 bases). CDR3 size: 18 residues. Germline-derived CDR1 and CDR2 are SGHTA and FQGNSA. V was clipped by 2 bases and J by 5 bases, with 23 bases between them.

The chain employs TRBV30 and TRBJ2-1; possible D gene TRBD1, 7 bases. CDR3 size: 16 residues. Germline CDR1 reads GTSNPN; CDR2 reads SVGIG (reference sequence). Trimming shortened V by 0 bases and J by 0 bases, and 12 bases separated the two germline ends. The CDR3 region is CAWSVWQGGSYNEQFF. CDR3 nucleotides: TGTGCCTGGAGTGTATGGCAGGGGGGCTCCTACAATGAGCAGTTCTTC.

The gene calls are TRBV14 and TRBJ2-1; 12 bases agree with TRBD2. Trimming removed 4 bases from V and 5 bases from J; junction bases left unmatched: 3. The CDR3 extends over 15 amino acids. From germline, CDR1 is SGHDN and CDR2 FVKESK. The CDR3 coding sequence is TGTGCCAGCAGCCGGACTAGCGGGGACCACAATGAGCAGTTCTTC. This sequence encodes CASSRTSGDHNEQFF.

The chain carries TRBV14 and TRBJ1-4, with TRBD1 identical over 7 bases. CDR3 length equals 15 residues. Germline lookup yields CDR1 SGHDN and CDR2 FVKESK. V lost 4 bases to trimming and J lost 4 bases; unmatched junction nucleotides: 6. The DNA of the CDR3 is TGTGCCAGCAGCCCCTCAGGGGGTCTTAATGAAAAACTGTTTTTT. Protein: CASSPSGGLNEKLFF.

The rearrangement links TRBV5-1 to TRBJ1-5, with D possibly TRBD1 on 6 matching bases. Germline V gene lookup returns CDR1 SGHRS and CDR2 YFSETQ. Trimming took off 4 bases at V and 7 bases at J, with 15 bases between the two ends. The CDR3 has 14 amino acids. The DNA of the CDR3 is TGCGCCAGCAGCGTGGTAGGGGGAGAACAGCCCCAGCATTTT. Protein: CASSVVGGEQPQHF. Together with reference TRBV5-1 and TRBJ1-5, the CDR3 gives the full variable domain: KAGVTQTPRYLIKTRGQQVTLSCSPISGHRSVSWYQQTPGQGLQFLFEYFSETQRNKGNFPGRFSGRQFSNSRSEMNVSTLELGDSALYLCASSVVGGEQPQHFGDGTRLSIL.

V and J are TRBV5-1 and TRBJ1-4; TRBD1 might be the D (6 bases). The CDR3 totals 13 residues. The germline V gene encodes CDR1 SGHRS and CDR2 YFSETQ. Trimming took off 0 bases at V and 11 bases at J, with 11 bases between the two ends. The CDR3: CASSLDRVDKLFF. The CDR3 DNA reads TGCGCCAGCAGCTTGGACAGGGTTGATAAACTGTTTTTT.

The V call is TRBV7-9, the J call TRBJ2-5, with 10 positions matching TRBD1. Germline-derived CDR1 and CDR2 are SEHNR and FQNEAQ (reference sequence). V lost 2 bases to trimming and J lost 3 bases; unmatched junction nucleotides: 12. The CDR3 runs 18 residues. Written as DNA, the CDR3 is TGTGCCAGCAGCTTATTTTCCTACAGGACAGGGGGAAAAGAGACCCAGTACTTC. This translates into CASSLFSYRTGGKETQYF. Filled out from reference TRBV7-9 and TRBJ2-5, the complete variable domain reads DTGVSQNPRHKITKRGQNVTFRCDPISEHNRLYWYRQTLGQGPEFLTYFQNEAQLEKSRLLSDRFSAERPKGSFSTLEIQRTEQGDSAMYLCASSLFSYRTGGKETQYFGPGTRLLVL.

V and J are TRBV19 and TRBJ1-2, with D possibly being TRBD1 (6 bases). The germline V gene has CDR1 LNHDA and CDR2 SQIVND (reference sequence). The CDR3 covers 15 residues. V lost 5 bases to trimming and J lost 8 bases, with 21 bases between them. The CDR3 loop is CASSSTSGTPWGYTF. The DNA of the CDR3 is TGTGCCAGTAGTTCAACCTCCGGGACACCTTGGGGCTACACCTTC.

The chain links TRBV6-5 to TRBJ1-2; a weak D match, TRBD1 (6 bases). Per germline, CDR1 MNHEY and CDR2 SVGAGI. V lost 9 bases and J lost 0, with 17 bases in between. The CDR3 consists of 15 residues. The CDR3 spells CASSSGQYSNYGYTF. The DNA for the CDR3 is TGTGCCAGTTCGTCTGGACAGTACTCTAACTATGGCTACACCTTC.

The chain links TRBV4-3 to TRBJ2-7; D gene ambiguous. The germline V and J ends were trimmed by 0 bases and 6 bases, with 9 bases remaining between them. Germline CDR1 and CDR2: LGHNA and YSLEER. CDR3 size: 13 residues. CDR3 DNA sequence: TGCGCCAGCAGCCAAGATCATGTGAGCGAGCAGTACTTC. Protein sequence: CASSQDHVSEQYF.

This clone appeared a single time. The gene calls are TRBV10-1 and TRBJ1-1; possible D gene TRBD1, 6 bases. Germline V CDR1 and CDR2: WNHNN, SYGVQD (reference sequence). The CDR3 loop spans 14 amino acids. V was shortened by 5 bases and J by 3 bases, with 13 bases between the two germline ends. CDR3 sequence: CASSRDTLDTEAFF. As DNA, the CDR3 is TGCGCCAGCAGTCGGGACACCCTGGACACTGAAGCTTTCTTT.

CDR3 nucleotides: TGTGCCAGCAGGGAGAGCACAGATACGCAGTATTTT. Translated: CASRESTDTQYF. The chain carries TRBV6-5 and TRBJ2-3; D gene ambiguous. In germline, CDR1 is MNHEY, CDR2 SVGAGI. The V gene lost 6 bases and the J gene lost 0 bases, with 4 bases spanning the gap. The CDR3 has 12 amino acids.

This chain connects TRBV5-4 to TRBJ2-3; TRBD2 aligns across 15 bases. CDR1 and CDR2 from the germline V gene are SGHNT and YYREEE (reference sequence). V shed 4 bases, J shed 0 bases, and the junction held 6 bases outside the gene matches. This CDR3 has 18 amino acids. The CDR3 spells CASSAGLAGGLSTDTQYF. DNA for the CDR3: TGTGCCAGCAGCGCCGGACTAGCGGGGGGGCTAAGCACAGATACGCAGTATTTT.

This chain's CDR3 is CASSLSTGYNEQFF. CDR3 in DNA: TGTGCCAGCAGCTTATCGACAGGGTACAATGAGCAGTTCTTC. This chain joins TRBV7-2 and TRBJ2-1; 7 nucleotides line up with TRBD1. The CDR3 is 14 amino acids. Germline assignment: CDR1 SGHTA and CDR2 FQGNSA. The junction had 2 bases not matched to a gene; V was cut back by 2 bases and J by 4 bases.

V gene TRBV2 combines with J gene TRBJ1-1; no clear D. The CDR3 spans 12 residues. Trimming took 6 bases from V and 1 from J, leaving 6 bases between them. In germline, CDR1 is SNHLY, CDR2 FYNNEI. CDR3 sequence reads: CASRGRNTEAFF. In DNA form, the CDR3 reads TGTGCCAGCAGGGGCAGGAACACTGAAGCTTTCTTT.

This chain connects TRBV5-4 to TRBJ2-3; the match to TRBD2 covers 9 bases. This CDR3 has 16 amino acids. J was trimmed by 4 bases and V by 3 bases; bases with no gene match: 9. Germline-derived CDR1 and CDR2 are SGHNT and YYREEE (reference sequence). The CDR3 bases are TGTGCCAGCAGCTCAGGCGGTGGCGGGGGGGCAGATACGCAGTATTTT. As protein: CASSSGGGGGADTQYF.

The V gene is TRBV5-1, the J gene TRBJ1-1; 10 bases align to TRBD1. The V gene end was trimmed by 4 bases and the J gene end by 6 bases; junction bases not matched to a gene: 3. The CDR3 is 13 residues long. Germline CDR1 is SGHRS and CDR2 is YFSETQ. The CDR3 nucleotides read TGCGCCAGCAGCGTGGACAGGGGGGCTGAAGCTTTCTTT. Translation: CASSVDRGAEAFF.

This chain's CDR3 is CASSISGLHSNQPQHF. The CDR3 region has the DNA TGTGCCAGTAGTATAAGTGGACTACATAGCAATCAGCCCCAGCATTTT. The chain has TRBV19 and TRBJ1-5; D unresolved. CDR3 length: 16 amino acids. V shed 2 bases and J shed 0 bases, with 11 bases lying between them. Germline CDR1 and CDR2: LNHDA and SQIVND (reference sequence).

The count of this clone is one. The CDR3 region is CASSLYASRTGRSGYTF. The DNA for the CDR3 is TGTGCCAGCAGCCTTTATGCCTCCCGGACAGGGAGGAGTGGCTACACCTTC. The chain employs TRBV3-1 (or the pseudogene TRBV3-2) and TRBJ1-2; TRBD1 agrees at 8 bases. Germline loops: CDR1 LGHDT, CDR2 YNNKEL (reference sequence). The length of the CDR3 is 17 residues. V gave up 4 bases and J gave up 7 bases; unmatched junction bases: 17.

The genes are TRBV12-3 or TRBV12-4 and TRBJ1-5, with D possibly being TRBD1 (5 bases). This CDR3 contains 13 residues. V lost 3 bases to trimming and J lost 5 bases, with 8 bases between them. CDR3 region: CASSLAGYQPQHF. The CDR3 bases are TGTGCCAGCAGTTTGGCAGGGTATCAGCCCCAGCATTTT.

This clone was observed a handful of times. The V and J genes are TRBV5-1 and TRBJ1-1; TRBD1 matches 8 bases. Germline trimming cut 0 bases from V and 5 bases from J; bases unmatched to any gene: 9. This CDR3 has 16 residues. Per the germline V gene, CDR1 is SGHRS and CDR2 is YFSETQ. CDR3 DNA: TGCGCCAGCAGCTTGGGGCAGGGGGCCCCTAAGACTGAAGCTTTCTTT. Its translation is CASSLGQGAPKTEAFF.

The chain is built from TRBV11-2 and TRBJ1-1, with 9 nucleotides matching TRBD1. The V gene's germline CDR1 is SGHAT and CDR2 FQNNGV. There are 16 residues in the CDR3. J gave up 8 bases and V 5 bases, and 15 bases lay outside the gene matches. The CDR3 sequence: CASSPGGGTGISEAFF. CDR3 DNA: TGTGCCAGCAGCCCAGGGGGGGGGACAGGGATCTCCGAAGCTTTCTTT.

The chain is built from TRBV4-3 and TRBJ1-1, with D perhaps matching TRBD1 (6 bases). Trimming stripped 4 bases from V and 0 bases from J, with 15 bases between. The CDR3 consists of 16 residues. Germline V gene data show CDR1 as LGHNA and CDR2 as YSLEER. The CDR3 is CASSPARTDMNTEAFF. CDR3 DNA: TGCGCCAGCAGCCCAGCACGGACAGACATGAACACTGAAGCTTTCTTT.

V is TRBV5-4 and J is TRBJ2-7; the match to TRBD1 covers 9 bases. CDR3 size: 14 residues. With V trimmed by 4 bases and J by 9 bases, 11 bases remained unmatched. Germline CDR1 and CDR2: SGHNT and YYREEE (reference sequence). The CDR3 nucleotides read TGTGCCAGCAGCGCCCCCGGACAGGGGAGTCGGCAGTACGTC. Amino acid sequence: CASSAPGQGSRQYV.